The TCR beta chain described here comes from a study of T-cell memory formation after mild COVID-19. Study overall: TCR clusters were largely donor specific. Findings of the study overall: Contracting clones localized mainly to CM and EM when CD4+ and mainly to EMRA when CD8+.

Using its own MiXCR run on the 5' RACE reads, TCRdb lists one record per CDR3 protein. Found here are 130,000 to 150,000 distinct CDR3 sequences, about 6.1% of them singletons; the top ten hold approximately 2.1%. This clonotype occurred many times. Its antigen remains unidentified. The TCR originated in an adult woman who had mild COVID-19 (a few samples of this study predate the infection). Cell type and time point are not known. Sequencing was performed on PBMCs or a T cell subset sorted from them (not recorded which).

CDR3 sequence (DNA): TGTGCCAGCAGCTCCCGTAGAGGGTCTGAAGCTTTCTTT. It is translated as CASSSRRGSEAFF. The rearrangement uses TRBV7-6 and TRBJ1-1; D is unresolved. This CDR3 has 13 residues. The ends were cut back, 4 bases at V and 6 bases at J, with 12 bases in the middle. Germline CDR1 SGHVS, CDR2 FNYEAQ. The entire variable domain, with the rest obtained from reference TRBV7-6 and TRBJ1-1, is as follows: GAGVSQSPRYKVTKRGQDVALRCDPISGHVSLYWYRQALGQGPEFLTYFNYEAQQDKSGLPNDRFSAERPEGSISTLTIQRTEQRDSAMYRCASSSRRGSEAFFGQGTRLTVV.